The rows below give T cell receptor beta chains drawn from one sample of a study of sequential checkpoint blockade in melanoma. Only in-frame clones appear in the TCRdb table, and some are missing; sequencing was by immunoSEQ multiplex PCR. The top ten clones hold 13% of a sample with 25,000 to 30,000 clones, approximately 77% of them seen once. This material consisted of CD8+ T cells sorted from blood (inferred from file names), taken from a patient given nivolumab and ipilimumab in sequence. The receptors originated from a human donor with melanoma. The CDR3 runs from the conserved cysteine through the conserved F or W. D genes are given only for firm matches. Clone size appears in some rows only: once, few, many, or a class for an expanded clone.

j_gene,d_gene,abundance,v_gene,CDR3aa,CDR3nt
TRBJ2-7,TRBD2,-,TRBV27,CASSWGGSTYEQYF,TGTGCCAGCAGTTGGGGGGGGTCGACATACGAGCAGTACTTC
TRBJ2-7,-,-,TRBV28,CASRYEGTTYEQYF,TGTGCCAGCAGATACGAAGGGACAACCTACGAGCAGTACTTC
TRBJ2-6,-,-,TRBV12-5,CASGEKSAGQSRANVLTF,TGTGCTAGTGGTGAAAAGTCTGCAGGACAAAGTCGGGCCAACGTCCTGACTTTC
TRBJ2-5,-,once,TRBV5-6,CASSGTMWETQYF,TGTGCCAGCAGCGGCACGATGTGGGAGACCCAGTACTTC
TRBJ2-7,-,once,TRBV4-1,CASSQDPAGSPYEQYF,TGCGCCAGCAGCCAAGATCCTGCGGGCTCCCCCTACGAGCAGTACTTC
TRBJ1-5,-,-,TRBV19,CASSIYSHLPPQHF,TGTGCCAGTAGTATATACAGCCACCTCCCGCCCCAGCATTTT
TRBJ1-2,-,-,TRBV13,CASSSPRGARDYGYTF,TGTGCCAGCAGCTCTCCTCGGGGGGCGCGGGACTATGGCTACACCTTC
TRBJ2-1,-,-,TRBV19,CASSMIGGESSYNEQFF,TGTGCCAGTAGTATGATTGGCGGGGAGAGCTCCTACAATGAGCAGTTCTTC
TRBJ2-7,-,-,TRBV27,CASRIQGYAYEQYF,TGTGCCAGCAGAATTCAGGGGTACGCCTACGAGCAGTACTTC
TRBJ2-7,TRBD1,-,TRBV5-6,CASSADRGGTYEQYF,TGTGCCAGCAGCGCCGACAGGGGGGGAACCTACGAGCAGTACTTC
TRBJ1-5,-,-,TRBV5-8,CASIPGVGNQPQHF,TGTGCCAGCATACCGGGGGTCGGCAATCAGCCCCAGCATTTT
TRBJ2-7,TRBD1,-,TRBV7-9,CASSLAGRDRHDEQYF,TGTGCCAGCAGCTTAGCAGGCAGGGACAGGCATGACGAGCAGTACTTC
TRBJ1-5,-,-,TRBV6-6,CASSYLGRVSNQPQHF,TGTGCCAGCAGTTACCTGGGCAGGGTTTCCAATCAGCCCCAGCATTTT
TRBJ2-1,-,-,TRBV6-5,CASSYIGRNNEQFF,TGTGCCAGCAGTTATATCGGTAGAAACAATGAGCAGTTCTTC
TRBJ1-2,-,-,TRBV2,CASRPGLSYGYTF,TGTGCCAGCAGGCCGGGACTGTCCTATGGCTACACCTTC
TRBJ2-3,-,medium-sized,TRBV9,CASSLFGTDTQYF,TGTGCCAGCAGCCTCTTTGGCACAGATACGCAGTATTTT
TRBJ2-7,TRBD2,once,TRBV5-1,CASSFGLAGGYYEQYF,TGCGCCAGCAGCTTCGGTCTAGCGGGGGGCTACTACGAGCAGTACTTC
TRBJ1-1,-,-,TRBV15,CATSRDRRNEAFF,TGTGCCACCAGCAGAGATAGGCGGAATGAAGCTTTCTTT
TRBJ2-1,-,-,TRBV27,CASSLNGGYNEQFF,TGTGCCAGCAGTTTAAACGGAGGATACAATGAGCAGTTCTTC
TRBJ2-7,TRBD1,-,TRBV5-4,CASSLRGSGNEQYF,TGTGCCAGCAGCCTCAGGGGGAGTGGCAACGAGCAGTACTTC
TRBJ1-1,-,once,TRBV30,CAQSMETEAFF,TGTGCCCAAAGTATGGAGACTGAAGCTTTCTTT
TRBJ1-6,-,-,TRBV9,CASSVEGLGNSPLHF,TGTGCCAGCAGCGTGGAGGGTCTCGGTAATTCACCCCTCCACTTT
TRBJ2-5,-,-,TRBV10-3,CAISESGGAETQYF,TGTGCCATCAGTGAGTCCGGCGGGGCGGAGACCCAGTACTTC
TRBJ2-5,TRBD2,-,TRBV28,CASSFLAEEETQYF,TGTGCCAGCAGTTTCCTAGCGGAGGAGGAGACCCAGTACTTC
TRBJ2-5,TRBD2,-,TRBV5-6,CASRPTSGASQETQYF,TGTGCCAGCAGACCGACTAGCGGCGCAAGCCAAGAGACCCAGTACTTC
TRBJ2-3,-,-,TRBV4-1,CASSPLGGAGTDTQYF,TGCGCCAGCAGCCCACTGGGGGGGGCAGGCACAGATACGCAGTATTTT
TRBJ2-1,TRBD1,-,TRBV11-2,CASSPAPGQPYNEQFF,TGTGCCAGCAGCCCTGCCCCGGGACAGCCCTACAATGAGCAGTTCTTC
TRBJ2-1,TRBD2,-,TRBV27,CASNPRGGGGNEQFF,TGTGCCAGCAACCCCCGGGGGGGCGGCGGCAATGAGCAGTTCTTC
TRBJ1-6,-,-,TRBV6-5,CASSYGWTELNSPLHF,TGTGCCAGCAGTTACGGTTGGACAGAATTAAATTCACCCCTCCACTTT
TRBJ2-1,TRBD2,once,TRBV19,CASSGSVSAGGLSSYNEQFF,TGTGCCAGTAGTGGCTCGGTTAGTGCGGGGGGTCTGAGCTCCTACAATGAGCAGTTCTTC
TRBJ2-7,-,-,TRBV29-1,CSVEVGVEYEQYF,TGCAGCGTTGAAGTAGGGGTAGAATACGAGCAGTACTTC
TRBJ2-7,-,few,TRBV4-1,CASSQERNVGLYEQYF,TGCGCCAGCAGCCAAGAGAGGAACGTCGGTCTCTACGAGCAGTACTTC
TRBJ1-2,TRBD1,-,TRBV7-9,CASEGTGETANYGDTF,TGTGCCAGCGAGGGAACAGGGGAGACAGCTAACTATGGCGACACCTTC
TRBJ1-2,-,-,TRBV7-9,CASDSLDYGYTF,TGTGCCAGCGACAGTTTAGACTATGGCTACACCTTC
TRBJ1-2,TRBD1,-,TRBV28,CASRLGTGYGYTF,TGTGCCAGCAGATTAGGGACAGGGTATGGCTACACCTTC
TRBJ1-1,-,-,TRBV19,CASSISETSVAFF,TGTGCCAGTAGTATATCGGAGACGAGTGTAGCTTTCTTT
TRBJ1-5,-,-,TRBV4-3,CASSQGGGGSPQHF,TGCGCCAGCAGCCAGGGGGGAGGAGGGTCGCCCCAGCATTTT
TRBJ2-3,-,once,TRBV6-1,CASSEGWGQGDTQYF,TGTGCCAGCAGTGAAGGGTGGGGGCAAGGAGATACGCAGTATTTT
TRBJ2-3,-,-,TRBV27,CASSGADTQYF,TGTGCCAGCAGTGGAGCAGATACGCAGTATTTT
TRBJ2-7,-,few,TRBV6-6,CASSSDSTTYEQYF,TGTGCCAGCAGTTCGGACAGTACCACCTACGAGCAGTACTTC
TRBJ2-7,-,-,TRBV28,CASSLQGYCEQYF,TGTGCCAGCAGCTTGCAGGGGTATTGCGAGCAGTACTTC
TRBJ2-7,-,-,TRBV18,CASSPEQSSYEQYF,TGTGCCAGCTCACCGGAGCAGAGCTCCTACGAGCAGTACTTC
TRBJ2-2,-,-,TRBV11-2,CASRGGPPNTGELFF,TGTGCCAGCAGGGGAGGCCCCCCGAACACCGGGGAGCTGTTTTTT
TRBJ2-3,TRBD2,-,TRBV28,CASSLELAGESSTDTQYF,TGTGCCAGCAGTTTGGAACTAGCGGGGGAATCTAGCACAGATACGCAGTATTTT
TRBJ2-1,TRBD2,-,TRBV7-9,CASSFQAGMTYNEQFF,TGTGCCAGCAGCTTCCAAGCGGGGATGACCTACAATGAGCAGTTCTTC
TRBJ1-5,TRBD1,-,TRBV6-5,CASSYSKGAGQPQHF,TGTGCCAGCAGTTACTCGAAGGGGGCGGGTCAGCCCCAGCATTTT
TRBJ2-3,-,-,TRBV7-3,CASSASGSQEGDTQYF,TGTGCCAGCAGCGCGTCCGGGAGTCAGGAAGGAGATACGCAGTATTTT
TRBJ2-1,-,-,TRBV4-1,CASSQDVAGDEQFF,TGCGCCAGCAGCCAAGATGTAGCCGGCGATGAGCAGTTCTTC